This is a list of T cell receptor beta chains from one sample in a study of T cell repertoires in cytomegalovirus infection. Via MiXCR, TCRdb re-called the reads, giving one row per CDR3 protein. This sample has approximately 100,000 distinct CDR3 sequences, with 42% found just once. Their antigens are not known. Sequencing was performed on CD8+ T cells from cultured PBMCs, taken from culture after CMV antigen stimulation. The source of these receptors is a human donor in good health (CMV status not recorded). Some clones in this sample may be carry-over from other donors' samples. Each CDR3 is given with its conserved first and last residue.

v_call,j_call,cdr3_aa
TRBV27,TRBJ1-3,CASRGRGSGNTIYF
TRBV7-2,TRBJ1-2,CASRGDNYGYTF
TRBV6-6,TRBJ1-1,CASTLSRAGTEAFF
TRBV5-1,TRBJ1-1,CASSLWPGSTPEAFF
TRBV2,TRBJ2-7,CARRQGNYEQYF
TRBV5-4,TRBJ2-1,CASSNLGLARDNEQFF
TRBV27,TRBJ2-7,CASSPSGPLGEQYF
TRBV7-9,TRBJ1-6,CASSTQGGPLHF
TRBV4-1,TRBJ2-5,CASSPPGYLRWQETQYF
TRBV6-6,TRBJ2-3,CASSHSSGASTDTQYF
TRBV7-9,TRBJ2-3,CASSTAGSGGSWEDTQYF
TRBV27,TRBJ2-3,CASSLSNLPDTQYF
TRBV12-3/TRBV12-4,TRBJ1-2,CASSPTSNYGYTF
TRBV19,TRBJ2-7,CVSRAGQGPSEQYF
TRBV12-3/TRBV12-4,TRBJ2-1,CASSRYSGNNNEQFF
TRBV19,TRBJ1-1,CASSIGGLVNTEAFF
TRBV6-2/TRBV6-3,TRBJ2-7,CASSWTSGTAYEQYF
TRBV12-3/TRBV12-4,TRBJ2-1,CASSAGTSVVQFF
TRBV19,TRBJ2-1,CASSTSGGALDEQFF
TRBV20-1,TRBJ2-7,CSAEDNSGYEQYF
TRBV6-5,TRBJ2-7,CASSYDQGYEQYF
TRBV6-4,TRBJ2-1,CASSDLPNSYNEQFF
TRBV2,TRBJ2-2,CASSEAGLAGVTGELFF
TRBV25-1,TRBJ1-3,CASSTTSPGNTIYF
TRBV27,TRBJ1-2,CASSLSPGAVGYTF
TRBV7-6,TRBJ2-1,CASSLEGGGDDNEQFF